The entry below describes one T cell receptor (beta chain). This sample was taken from a study of blood T cell repertoires in COVID-19. The CDR3 loop spans 14 amino acids. CDR1 is SGHTA and CDR2 is FQGNSA in the germline V gene. Trimming took 4 bases from V and 6 from J, leaving 16 bases between them. Assay: immunoSEQ multiplex PCR; the TCRdb copy retains only in-frame clones and omits some. The sample lists fewer than 300,000 clones; 80% to 90% were seen once. V and J are TRBV7-2 and TRBJ2-7; no firm D call. The receptor was derived from a man between 50 and 59 years old with COVID-19, enrolled during active disease. The source material was peripheral blood. CDR3 bases: TGTGCCAGCAGCTCCGAATACGTAGCTCTCGAGCAGTACTTC. It translates to CASSSEYVALEQYF.